The rows below give T cell receptor beta chains drawn from one sample of a study of T cell responses to AZD1222 COVID-19 vaccine. The repertoire was sequenced with immunoSEQ multiplex PCR; TCRdb's copy has only in-frame clones and lacks some. The profile shows 95,000 to 150,000 clones, about 90% of them singletons. Sequences were derived from peripheral blood, sampled on day 0 of AZD1222 vaccination. The source is an adult in good health. Both conserved end residues are part of each CDR3. D genes are given only for firm matches. Not all rows give a size; the values are once, few, many and, for expanded clones, a class.

-	TRBV19	few	TRBJ1-4	CATTKAGGGEKLFF	TGTGCCACTACAAAGGCGGGGGGAGGCGAAAAACTGTTTTTT
TRBD2	TRBV5-1	-	TRBJ2-1	CASSSSGGLYREQFF	TGCGCCAGCAGCTCTAGCGGGGGGCTTTATAGGGAGCAGTTCTTC
-	TRBV3-1/TRBV3-2	once	TRBJ1-2	CASSPPSVNYGYTF	TGTGCCAGCAGCCCGCCCTCGGTAAACTATGGCTACACCTTC
-	TRBV2	-	TRBJ1-2	CASNAIPGAPPSRYGYTF	TGTGCCAGCAATGCAATACCAGGGGCACCTCCTTCCCGCTATGGCTACACCTTC
TRBD2	TRBV7-8	-	TRBJ2-1	CASSLKRLAGKGAYNEQFF	TGTGCCAGCAGCTTAAAAAGACTAGCGGGAAAAGGCGCCTACAATGAGCAGTTCTTC
-	TRBV3-1/TRBV3-2	-	TRBJ2-7	CASSSVGGSYEQYF	TGTGCCAGCAGCTCCGTAGGAGGGTCCTACGAGCAGTACTTC
TRBD2	TRBV6-6	-	TRBJ2-1	CASSRILAGINNEQFF	TGTGCCAGCAGTCGGATACTAGCGGGAATAAACAATGAGCAGTTCTTC
TRBD1	TRBV5-4	-	TRBJ1-2	CASSSQGDLYGYTF	TGTGCCAGCAGCTCCCAGGGGGATCTCTATGGCTACACCTTC
TRBD1	TRBV3-1/TRBV3-2	-	TRBJ1-2	CASSQDRGVDRGYGYTF	TGTGCCAGCAGCCAAGATAGAGGGGTGGACAGGGGGTATGGCTACACCTTC
-	TRBV13	-	TRBJ1-3	CASSTPGNGNTIYF	TGTGCCAGCAGCACCCCAGGGAACGGAAACACCATATATTTT
-	TRBV7-3	few	TRBJ2-2	CASSLFEGELFF	TGTGCCAGCAGCCTGTTCGAGGGGGAGCTGTTTTTT
-	TRBV5-4	-	TRBJ1-4	CASTRGASNEKLFF	TGTGCCAGCACTAGGGGGGCAAGTAATGAAAAACTGTTTTTT
-	TRBV5-5	-	TRBJ1-5	CASSLGFLGPLLVSNQPQHF	TGTGCCAGCAGCTTGGGGTTCTTGGGACCGCTTTTGGTAAGCAATCAGCCCCAGCATTTT
-	TRBV3-1/TRBV3-2	-	TRBJ1-2	CASSYQGYYGYTF	TGTGCCAGCAGCTATCAGGGGTACTATGGCTACACCTTC
-	TRBV9	-	TRBJ2-7	CASSGYLTERGEEQYF	TGTGCCAGCAGCGGTTACTTGACAGAACGAGGAGAGGAGCAGTACTTC
-	TRBV7-2	-	TRBJ1-1	CASSLARREAFF	TGTGCCAGCAGCTTAGCTAGGAGGGAAGCTTTCTTT
-	TRBV3-1/TRBV3-2	-	TRBJ2-1	CASSQDRFRSDEQFF	TGTGCCAGCAGCCAAGATAGGTTTAGGAGCGATGAGCAGTTCTTC